This is a list of T cell receptor beta chains from one sample in a study of memory CD4+ T cells and cytomegalovirus serostatus. Profiling relied on immunoSEQ multiplex PCR, and the TCRdb table lists in-frame clones only, not all of them. The sample lists 55,000 to 65,000 clones; 82% were seen once. Sequencing was done on a sample of memory CD4+ T cells from blood. All receptors derive from an adult in good health and CMV-seronegative. Some clones in this sample may be carry-over from other donors' samples. Each CDR3 is given without its conserved first and last residue. Clone size is stated in some rows and not others, as once, few, many or a class when expanded.

clone_size: NA; j_call: TRBJ1-5; v_call: TRBV5-1; cdr3_aa: ASRLGWGSNQPQH
clone_size: NA; j_call: TRBJ1-1; v_call: TRBV19; cdr3_aa: ASSIGTVNTEAF
clone_size: NA; j_call: TRBJ2-1; v_call: TRBV28; cdr3_aa: ASSLLGKMLAGYNEQF
clone_size: NA; j_call: TRBJ1-2; v_call: TRBV25-1; cdr3_aa: ASSDIQGST
clone_size: NA; j_call: TRBJ2-7; v_call: TRBV6-6; cdr3_aa: ASTKTSGRPPEQY
clone_size: NA; j_call: TRBJ2-5; v_call: TRBV19; cdr3_aa: ASSPGPRETQY
clone_size: NA; j_call: TRBJ2-7; v_call: TRBV6-1; cdr3_aa: ASSEAWRDGYEQY
clone_size: NA; j_call: TRBJ2-5; v_call: TRBV14; cdr3_aa: ASSQDRERHQY
clone_size: NA; j_call: TRBJ1-3; v_call: TRBV9; cdr3_aa: ASSQETGDSTIY
clone_size: NA; j_call: TRBJ2-5; v_call: TRBV5-8; cdr3_aa: ASSFGTVGRETQY
clone_size: NA; j_call: TRBJ2-5; v_call: TRBV23-1; cdr3_aa: ASSHPAGAEETQY
clone_size: NA; j_call: TRBJ1-2; v_call: TRBV4-3; cdr3_aa: ASSQGQGLAYT
clone_size: NA; j_call: TRBJ2-1; v_call: TRBV7-2; cdr3_aa: ASSPGLAGVRQF
clone_size: NA; j_call: TRBJ1-2; v_call: TRBV5-4; cdr3_aa: ASSKPNQGTLTYT
clone_size: once; j_call: TRBJ2-7; v_call: TRBV6-1; cdr3_aa: ASSNRGPYEQY
clone_size: few; j_call: TRBJ2-7; v_call: TRBV7-9; cdr3_aa: ASSFEGGGQVR
clone_size: NA; j_call: TRBJ1-2; v_call: TRBV5-6; cdr3_aa: ASSPPRQNYGYT
clone_size: NA; j_call: TRBJ2-7; v_call: TRBV18; cdr3_aa: ASSPRRTGTPYEQY
clone_size: once; j_call: TRBJ1-2; v_call: TRBV2; cdr3_aa: ASSDRANNYGYT
clone_size: NA; j_call: TRBJ2-2; v_call: TRBV4-3; cdr3_aa: ASSQGGTSGVNTGELF
clone_size: NA; j_call: TRBJ2-6; v_call: TRBV5-1; cdr3_aa: ASSSGGMGANVLT
clone_size: NA; j_call: TRBJ1-5; v_call: TRBV30; cdr3_aa: AYGADSNQPQH
clone_size: NA; j_call: TRBJ1-2; v_call: TRBV2; cdr3_aa: ASSEGEYYGYT
clone_size: NA; j_call: TRBJ1-4; v_call: TRBV28; cdr3_aa: ASSSTGTGALATNEKLF
clone_size: NA; j_call: TRBJ2-7; v_call: TRBV7-9; cdr3_aa: ASSWDRYEQY
clone_size: NA; j_call: TRBJ1-1; v_call: TRBV10-1; cdr3_aa: ASSVKVDTEAF
clone_size: NA; j_call: TRBJ2-3; v_call: TRBV4-2; cdr3_aa: ASSHWGNTDTQY
clone_size: NA; j_call: TRBJ2-7; v_call: TRBV5-1; cdr3_aa: ASSSLAGYTYEQY
clone_size: few; j_call: TRBJ1-3; v_call: TRBV9; cdr3_aa: ASSPHISGNTIY
clone_size: NA; j_call: TRBJ2-1; v_call: TRBV15; cdr3_aa: ATSTGLAGGGRF
clone_size: NA; j_call: TRBJ2-1; v_call: TRBV7-2; cdr3_aa: ASSGQYYNEQF
clone_size: once; j_call: TRBJ1-1; v_call: TRBV5-5; cdr3_aa: ASSVRADTEAF
clone_size: NA; j_call: TRBJ2-7; v_call: TRBV19; cdr3_aa: ASSPLPLRGIPYEQY
clone_size: once; j_call: TRBJ1-3; v_call: TRBV6-5; cdr3_aa: ASSYSRWGAGNTIY
clone_size: few; j_call: TRBJ2-2; v_call: TRBV5-6; cdr3_aa: ASSSYGELF
clone_size: NA; j_call: TRBJ2-1; v_call: TRBV5-1; cdr3_aa: ASSQISGSIGNEQF
clone_size: NA; j_call: TRBJ1-1; v_call: TRBV5-1; cdr3_aa: ASSSGTGNRGTEAF
clone_size: NA; j_call: TRBJ1-4; v_call: TRBV5-1; cdr3_aa: ASSLAQGGVEKLF
clone_size: NA; j_call: TRBJ1-5; v_call: TRBV5-1; cdr3_aa: ASSLEGGNQPQH
clone_size: NA; j_call: TRBJ1-2; v_call: TRBV4-3; cdr3_aa: ASSQDMSYGYT
clone_size: NA; j_call: TRBJ1-4; v_call: TRBV5-4; cdr3_aa: ASSLRGGTNEKLF
clone_size: NA; j_call: TRBJ1-1; v_call: TRBV4-3; cdr3_aa: ASSLRRGTEAF